The entry that follows covers one TCR beta chain sequence. The antigen this receptor binds is unknown. Base quality data are lacking; no much larger clone is found one base away. Libraries were built with the immunoSEQ multiplex PCR assay. For the multiplex PCR, a mixture combining 60 forward primers for TCR Vbeta segments and 13 reverse primers for TCR Jbeta segments was used. The CDR3 region of rearranged TCR beta genes was amplified from genomic DNA by a multiplex PCR assay. On the Illumina HiSeq System, the amplified TCR beta libraries were sequenced as 87-base-pair reads. The authors' pipeline ran thus. In a later analysis, some 80 million unique TCR beta chains were counted across the 666 repertoires, and roughly 10 million of these chains were shared by at least two donors. To remove PCR and sequencing errors, raw reads were error-corrected and collapsed into unique sequences using a nearest-neighbor algorithm that merged closely related sequences. V, D and J gene segments were assigned by aligning CDR3 sequences to IMGT reference sequences. For a sequence to be retained, at least a six-nucleotide match to both a V gene segment and a J gene segment was required. Rearrangements were called productive when the CDR3 lacked stop codons and stayed in frame with V and J; all others were non-productive. CDR3 was defined according to IMGT convention as the region running from the second conserved V-encoded cysteine to the conserved J-encoded phenylalanine. Sequences without an unambiguous match to a single V gene segment were excluded from the earlier analysis of 450 to 650 of the donors. In an earlier analysis of approximately 590 of the donors, a V segment was called functional when productive rearrangements were above 56.7%, and segregating when the standard deviation between donors exceeded 5%. A statistical classification framework was developed to diagnose cytomegalovirus status using the catalog of TCR beta chain sequences. In a later analysis, V and J genes were assigned by comparing TCR nucleotide sequences against IMGT/GENE-DB human TR gene sequences. The TCRdist pipeline was used in a later analysis to assign CDR3 sequences and most-parsimonious VDJ recombination scenarios. In a later analysis, each TCR beta chain was defined by its CDR3 amino acid sequence together with its V-gene family, and reads without a unique V-gene family were excluded. In a later analysis, some 600 highly shared, low-generation-probability nucleotide sequences were removed to address suspected cross-contamination and a sequencing artifact. In a later analysis, a clonal expansion index for each public chain was calculated from normalized within-repertoire ranks of inferred template counts. In a later analysis, generation probabilities were computed using a VDJ recombination model fitted to out-of-frame rearrangements, and the results were checked against IGoR. In a later analysis, TCR-TCR, TCR-HLA and TCR-CMV co-occurrence was scored with hypergeometric tests, and a repertoire-size bias correction was applied to TCR pairs. A later analysis estimated false discovery rates by permuting HLA or CMV assignments 20 times. In a later analysis, co-occurring TCRs were grouped using DBSCAN, with TCRdist sequence similarity added in when clustering inside HLA-allele-positive subsets. Repertoires with fewer than 30,000 or more than 120,000 public chains were left out of co-occurrence clustering, as were about 5 repertoires with anomalous nucleotide sharing. TCRdb obtained this table from immuneACCESS and retained in-frame rearrangements with V and J assigned. These tables miss some clones; where compared with another copy, unresolved V genes account for less than half of the shortfall, and the remainder is unexplained. V, J and clone size are taken as reported in that table, and D and trimming were inferred from the DNA itself. The sample table shows about 200,000 clones, and roughly 85% are seen once. The ten largest clones add up to about 2.2% of the sample.

This entry belongs to a study of cytomegalovirus exposure and HLA in healthy donors (dated by TCRdb to about 2017). With regard to the full study: In an earlier analysis of 450 to 750 of the donors, under 300 Gb of sequence data and some 120 million unique TCR beta sequences from 150 million to 200 million T cells were reported. About 310 gigabases of sequencing data and 70 million to 85 million unique TCR sequences were included in an early release covering about 700 HLA-typed donors. Of the roughly 400 genotyped donors, less than 90% were placed in the genetic ancestry cluster associated with self-reported Caucasian donors. The study aimed to test whether cataloging public T cell receptors could reveal signatures of past pathogen exposure. The T cell repertoires of roughly 660 subjects were profiled by immunosequencing and related to cytomegalovirus serostatus. A separate validation cohort of approximately 120 different subjects was used in addition to the roughly 670-subject first cohort. The study combined high-throughput TCR immunosequencing, statistical association of individual TCRs with disease status, and machine learning to predict cytomegalovirus infection status. To study patterns of TCR occurrence, a later analysis re-analyzed previously published TCR beta repertoires from 650 to 750 donors and added high-resolution HLA genotyping. Rather than drawing on any new phenotypic data, the later analysis identified candidate immune exposures from TCR beta sequences and the way those sequences occurred across donors. To decide whether each TCR beta V gene segment behaved as functional or pseudogenic, an earlier analysis of some 600 of the donors relied on high-throughput TCR beta sequencing. Donor age, sex, ethnicity and CMV serostatus were compiled together with the repertoire data. Genome-wide SNP genotypes for about 65% of the roughly 700 donors were used in a later genetic analysis, which treated that subset as a discovery cohort. Every repertoire in the discovery cohort had been generated on one and the same sequencing platform. HLA typing included class I and class II loci at four-digit resolution. The number of typed donors differed by locus: roughly 629-640 for A, B, C, DRB1 and DQB1; approximately 520 for DQA1; over 600 for DPA1; and some 430 for DPB1. Roughly 5 DR-DQ haplotypes were handled as single units for association and clustering, since linkage in the cohort was strong. Among several hundred genotyped donors of the cohort, an average of about 220,000 unique TCR beta nucleotide sequences was sequenced per donor, of which about 19% were non-productive. Overall results and qualifications from the work: In a later genetic analysis, a missense DCLRE1C variant was associated with V-gene and J-gene trimming of TCR beta chains, and the association was replicated in an independent cohort. When HLA alleles, especially DR and DQ, strongly co-occurred, TCR associations were difficult to assign to individual alleles. Most TCR sequences were observed very rarely across donors, whereas some public TCRs were present in many individuals. The classifier was reported to diagnose cytomegalovirus status with high specificity and sensitivity in both the original and validation cohorts. Because counts were too low, 15 to 20 rarely observed V segments, including chromosome 9 orphons, were excluded from the earlier analysis of 587 of the donors. In an earlier analysis of more than 500 of the donors, most TCR beta V segments appeared in productive rearrangements about 87% or about 30% of the time, broadly matching IMGT annotations. Correlated functional status among segregating V segments might reflect linkage disequilibrium, but an unknown experimental factor could not be ruled out. A further reported finding was that TCR beta sequences accurately predicted the HLA-A and HLA-B alleles for most subjects in the first cohort. A cluster of highly shared sequence variants was judged likely to be a technical artifact of the sequencing pipeline. In a later analysis, TCR association rates were found to vary across HLA loci, with the most associated TCRs seen for DRB1 alleles and the fewest for HLA-C alleles. In a later genetic analysis, fewer N-insertions in productive TCRs were reported among donors in an Asian-associated ancestry cluster than the 666-donor mean. CMV serostatus was the only immune exposure information available for the cohort. According to a later analysis, parvovirus B19, influenza, CMV and Epstein-Barr virus appeared linked to several top co-occurrence clusters. In a later analysis, HLA-associated TCR beta chains showed more clonal expansion and lower generation probabilities than non-associated chains that were equally common. The presence/absence analyses assumed that sequencing depth was roughly uniform across donors, and that assumption may not be true. Most CMV-associated TCR beta chains appeared to be HLA-restricted in a later analysis, and the HLA associations seemed to be driven largely by CMV exposure. Three of the identified cytomegalovirus-associated TCR beta chains were confirmed in vitro to be specific for cytomegalovirus antigens. Because HLA typing was unavailable for some donors at each locus, only the typed subset was used in association tests. The 87-base-pair reads could not distinguish some IMGT-functional V segments, including TRBV6-2 and TRBV6-3, so those segments were excluded. The study listed 150 to 200 TCR beta chains as associated with cytomegalovirus. According to the authors, the approach could potentially be generalized to other disease states and immunological phenotypes. Specific HLA alleles were associated with more than 15,000 TCR beta sequences at a false discovery rate of 0.05 in a later analysis. Only TCR beta chains were sequenced in this cohort, and the absence of alpha or paired-chain data limited detectable features.

CDR1 and CDR2 are read off the germline V gene as SGHDT and YYEEEE. The CDR3, cysteine through phenylalanine, is 16 amino acids long. The retained sequence is limited to the CDR3, 48 bases, with the frame set at the first base. V is cut back by 4 bases and J by 6 bases, with 11 bases in the junction unmatched. The cohort was made up of 500 to 800 healthy bone marrow donors. At the time of sampling, every cohort member was nominally healthy, though immune exposures that went unrecorded were likely present. The donor tested CMV seronegative, placing the donor among the 300 to 400 seronegative members of the cohort. A peripheral blood sample was provided by each donor, and peripheral blood mononuclear cells were used for TCR beta sequencing. The Qiagen DNeasy Blood Extraction Kit was used to extract genomic DNA from the blood cell samples.

The chain links TRBV5-6 with TRBJ1-4, with TRBD1 matching 8 junction bases. Source material: PBMCs. The clonotype comes from a woman in her forties or fifties in good health and CMV-seronegative. The base sequence is TGTGCCAGCAGCCGGAAGTCAGGGGGCTTCGATGAAAAACTGTTTTTT. Translated, this gives CASSRKSGGFDEKLFF.